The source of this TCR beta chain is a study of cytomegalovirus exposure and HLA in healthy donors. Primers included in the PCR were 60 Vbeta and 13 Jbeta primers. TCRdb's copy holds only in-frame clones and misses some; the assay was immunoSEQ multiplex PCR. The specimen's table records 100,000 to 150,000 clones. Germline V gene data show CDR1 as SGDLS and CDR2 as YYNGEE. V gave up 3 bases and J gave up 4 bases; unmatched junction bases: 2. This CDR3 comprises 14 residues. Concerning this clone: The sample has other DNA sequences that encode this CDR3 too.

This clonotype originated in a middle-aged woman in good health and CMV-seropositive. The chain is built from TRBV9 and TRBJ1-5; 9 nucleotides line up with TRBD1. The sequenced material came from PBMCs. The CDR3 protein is CASSAGQGNQPQHF. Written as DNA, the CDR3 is TGTGCCAGCAGCGCGGGACAGGGAAATCAGCCCCAGCATTTT.